The rows below give T cell receptor beta chains drawn from one sample of a study of PD-L1 blockade in urothelial cancer. Repertoires were generated with immunoSEQ multiplex PCR, while TCRdb's copy carries only in-frame clones and drops some. The table lists around 71,000 clones, around four fifths of them singletons. Sequencing was performed on PBMCs, taken around atezolizumab (anti-PD-L1) treatment. These receptors all come from a man between 35 and 55 years old with urothelial cancer. The conserved cysteine and the conserved F or W are not part of the CDR3 here. A D gene is named only where the DNA matches it firmly.

>NA|TRBV28
ASSYNPGELF
>NA|TRBV28
ASSQQGEIQPQH
>NA|TRBV5-1
ASSWSPGDPEAF
>TRBD1|TRBV4-1
ASSQNRGYEQY
>NA|TRBV6-6
ASSSGDAYEQY
>NA|TRBV4-1
ASSRWRNEKLF
>TRBD1|TRBV6-5
ASSYQKGASQPQH
>TRBD1|TRBV13
ASSLLGTGNEAF
>TRBD1|TRBV6-1
AAGGNEKLF
>TRBD1|TRBV19
ASSINRLDRGNRWGMNTEAF
>NA|TRBV9
ASSDRTTNYYNEQF
>TRBD1|TRBV7-9
ASSLAIQGARQPQH
>NA|TRBV18
ASGSGHQETQY
>TRBD1|TRBV27
ASRGTGKVEKLF
>TRBD2|TRBV27
ASSFGTSPPSSYNEQF
>NA|TRBV11-2
ASSPLGHRLSYEQY
>TRBD2|TRBV5-1
ASSLGPKQRETNTQY
>NA|TRBV19
ASSNYENTEAF
>TRBD2|TRBV11-2
ASSPSGANTGELF
>NA|TRBV9
ASSVDLPSTDTQY
>TRBD1|TRBV28
ASSQTGAFNQPQH
>TRBD2|TRBV5-1
ASKEREFTGELF
>TRBD1|TRBV18
ASSPRDRDSGNTIY
>NA|TRBV30
AWSPTGQPNTEAF
>TRBD2|TRBV2
ASNAGGMSGRSYNEQF
>TRBD1|TRBV27
ASSSRAQGQGTWGTEAF
>NA|TRBV4-1
ASSQPARETQY
>NA|TRBV11-3
ASSPTYSYNEQF
>TRBD1|TRBV2
ASRGQGAGELF
>NA|TRBV29-1
SVAVNPSSSGNTIY
>TRBD2|TRBV7-7
ASSPGLALGNEQF
>NA|TRBV15
ATSRDRGSTNYGYT
>TRBD2|TRBV4-2
ASSQTSGSTDTQY